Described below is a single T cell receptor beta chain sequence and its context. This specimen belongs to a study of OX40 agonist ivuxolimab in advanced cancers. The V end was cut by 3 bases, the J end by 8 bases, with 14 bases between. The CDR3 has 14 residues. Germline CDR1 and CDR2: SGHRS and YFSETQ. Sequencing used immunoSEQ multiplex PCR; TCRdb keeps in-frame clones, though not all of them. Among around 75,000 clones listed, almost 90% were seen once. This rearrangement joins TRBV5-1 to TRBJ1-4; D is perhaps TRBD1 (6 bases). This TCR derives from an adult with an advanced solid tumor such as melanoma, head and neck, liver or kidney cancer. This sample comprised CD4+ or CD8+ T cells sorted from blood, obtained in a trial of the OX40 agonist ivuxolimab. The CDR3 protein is CASSSQGRGEKLFF. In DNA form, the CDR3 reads TGCGCCAGCAGCTCCCAGGGGCGCGGGGAAAAACTGTTTTTT.